These 10 T cell receptor beta chains share one sample of origin, sequenced in a study of blood T cell repertoires in COVID-19. Data came from immunoSEQ multiplex PCR; TCRdb stores just in-frame clones and leaves some out. The sample consists of about 66,000 clones, roughly 89% of them appearing once. The source material was peripheral blood. These receptors originate from a man in his 60s with acute or convalescent COVID-19.

The chain carries TRBV5-1 and TRBJ2-7; D is uncertain. CDR1 SGHRS and CDR2 YFSETQ come from the germline V gene. This CDR3 spans 14 amino acids. Trimming took off 0 bases at V and 3 bases at J, with 10 bases between the two ends. The DNA for the CDR3 is TGCGCCAGCAGCTTGGATGTGACAATCTACGAGCAGTACTTC. It encodes CASSLDVTIYEQYF.

The V gene is TRBV24-1, the J gene TRBJ1-5; the D gene is possibly TRBD1 (5 bases). The CDR3 runs 13 residues. Trimming cost V 4 bases and J 7 bases, with 10 bases left between them. Looked up from germline, CDR1 is KGHDR and CDR2 is SFDVKD. The DNA of the CDR3 is TGTGCCACCAGTGAGCAGGGTGCCCAGCCCCAGCATTTT. The encoded protein is CATSEQGAQPQHF.

The chain has TRBV5-1 and TRBJ1-3; 8 nucleotides match TRBD1. V was clipped by 4 bases and J by 2 bases; unmatched bases: 14. This CDR3 is built from 18 residues. Per germline, CDR1 SGHRS and CDR2 YFSETQ. CDR3 amino acids: CASSRRGGQGIPGNTIYF. In DNA, the CDR3 is TGCGCCAGCAGCCGGAGGGGTGGACAGGGAATCCCTGGAAACACCATATATTTT.

This clone came up once. The CDR3 sequence is CASSMGQGYGYTF. DNA of the CDR3: TGTGCCAGCAGTATGGGACAGGGATATGGCTACACCTTC. The rearrangement joins TRBV6-5 to TRBJ1-2, with 9 bases lining up with TRBD1. The CDR3 is 13 amino acids. The germline gives CDR1 MNHEY, CDR2 SVGAGI. V dropped 5 bases and J dropped 5; count of bases not matched to a gene: 3.

This rearrangement joins TRBV7-9 to TRBJ2-7; 8 nucleotides line up with TRBD1. J lost 7 bases, V lost 5 bases, and 16 bases had no gene match. The CDR3 loop spans 16 amino acids. The germline V gene encodes CDR1 SEHNR and CDR2 FQNEAQ (reference sequence). The CDR3 nucleotides are TGTGCCAGCAGCCCCGTGATGGCAGGGGGCTATCCTGAGCAGTACTTC. Residues: CASSPVMAGGYPEQYF.

The chain's CDR3 is CASSQARGGGYTF. CDR3 DNA: TGTGCCAGCAGCCAAGCGCGAGGAGGCGGCTACACCTTC. This chain uses TRBV14 with TRBJ1-2; no clear D gene. Per germline, CDR1 SGHDN and CDR2 FVKESK. The length of the CDR3 is 13 residues. Trimming pared 1 base from V and 8 bases from J, leaving 11 bases between. The full variable domain, in which reference TRBV14 and TRBJ1-2 provide the parts outside the CDR3, is EAGVTQFPSHSVIEKGQTVTLRCDPISGHDNLYWYRRVMGKEIKFLLHFVKESKQDESGMPNNRFLAERTGGTYSTLKVQPAELEDSGVYFCASSQARGGGYTFGSGTRLTVV.

The V call is TRBV29-1, the J call TRBJ1-1; possible D gene TRBD1, 6 bases. This CDR3 contains 14 residues. Germline CDR1 SQVTM, CDR2 ANQGSEA. The ends were cut back, 7 bases at V and 4 bases at J, with 19 bases in the middle. CDR3 amino acids: CSAQGPGQITEAFF. The CDR3 region has the DNA TGCAGCGCCCAAGGCCCCGGACAGATCACTGAAGCTTTCTTT.

In its sample, this clone was seen once. The chain joins TRBV27 to TRBJ2-7; 15 nucleotides align to TRBD2. The germline CDR1 and CDR2 sequences are MNHEY and SMNVEV (reference sequence). The CDR3 loop spans 15 amino acids. V lost 7 bases to trimming and J lost 2 bases; unmatched junction nucleotides: 3. The CDR3 spells CASNGTSGGTYEQYF. As DNA, the CDR3 is TGTGCCAGCAATGGGACTAGCGGGGGGACCTACGAGCAGTACTTC.

This sequence joins TRBV4-1 and TRBJ2-5; D gene ambiguous. The germline V gene encodes CDR1 MGHRA and CDR2 YSYEKL. The CDR3 runs to 14 residues. Trimming took 0 bases from V and 1 from J, leaving 6 bases between them. The CDR3 protein is CASSQDSPQETQYF. The CDR3 nucleotides are TGCGCCAGCAGCCAAGATAGCCCCCAAGAGACCCAGTACTTC.

CDR3 protein: CASSPGGFGAFF. The CDR3 region has the DNA TGTGCCAGCAGTCCAGGGGGCTTCGGGGCTTTCTTT. The gene calls are TRBV2 and TRBJ1-1; TRBD1 agrees at 8 bases. With V trimmed by 5 bases and J by 11 bases, 7 bases remained unmatched. CDR3 length: 12 residues. Germline V gene sequence: CDR1 SNHLY, CDR2 FYNNEI.